This T cell receptor beta chain was captured in a study of shared clonotypes between healthy human individuals. The authors divided CD4+ cells into CD45RA+ naive and CD45RA-negative memory subsets. V lost 4 bases and J lost 4, with 13 bases in between. CDR1 is SQVTM and CDR2 is ANQGSEA in the germline V gene. The CDR3 has 14 residues. Profiling relied on immunoSEQ multiplex PCR, and the TCRdb table lists in-frame clones only, not all of them. This table holds some 1.5 million clones, 95% to 99% found once. The sequence derives from a man between 25 and 39 years old in good health. Sequenced: naive CD4+ T cells sorted from blood. The subset is: CD45RA+ positively selected. V is TRBV29-1 and J is TRBJ1-4; TRBD1 is a possible D gene (6 bases). The CDR3 here is CSVARDNGNEKLFF. The CDR3 bases are TGCAGCGTTGCCCGGGACAATGGTAATGAAAAACTGTTTTTT.